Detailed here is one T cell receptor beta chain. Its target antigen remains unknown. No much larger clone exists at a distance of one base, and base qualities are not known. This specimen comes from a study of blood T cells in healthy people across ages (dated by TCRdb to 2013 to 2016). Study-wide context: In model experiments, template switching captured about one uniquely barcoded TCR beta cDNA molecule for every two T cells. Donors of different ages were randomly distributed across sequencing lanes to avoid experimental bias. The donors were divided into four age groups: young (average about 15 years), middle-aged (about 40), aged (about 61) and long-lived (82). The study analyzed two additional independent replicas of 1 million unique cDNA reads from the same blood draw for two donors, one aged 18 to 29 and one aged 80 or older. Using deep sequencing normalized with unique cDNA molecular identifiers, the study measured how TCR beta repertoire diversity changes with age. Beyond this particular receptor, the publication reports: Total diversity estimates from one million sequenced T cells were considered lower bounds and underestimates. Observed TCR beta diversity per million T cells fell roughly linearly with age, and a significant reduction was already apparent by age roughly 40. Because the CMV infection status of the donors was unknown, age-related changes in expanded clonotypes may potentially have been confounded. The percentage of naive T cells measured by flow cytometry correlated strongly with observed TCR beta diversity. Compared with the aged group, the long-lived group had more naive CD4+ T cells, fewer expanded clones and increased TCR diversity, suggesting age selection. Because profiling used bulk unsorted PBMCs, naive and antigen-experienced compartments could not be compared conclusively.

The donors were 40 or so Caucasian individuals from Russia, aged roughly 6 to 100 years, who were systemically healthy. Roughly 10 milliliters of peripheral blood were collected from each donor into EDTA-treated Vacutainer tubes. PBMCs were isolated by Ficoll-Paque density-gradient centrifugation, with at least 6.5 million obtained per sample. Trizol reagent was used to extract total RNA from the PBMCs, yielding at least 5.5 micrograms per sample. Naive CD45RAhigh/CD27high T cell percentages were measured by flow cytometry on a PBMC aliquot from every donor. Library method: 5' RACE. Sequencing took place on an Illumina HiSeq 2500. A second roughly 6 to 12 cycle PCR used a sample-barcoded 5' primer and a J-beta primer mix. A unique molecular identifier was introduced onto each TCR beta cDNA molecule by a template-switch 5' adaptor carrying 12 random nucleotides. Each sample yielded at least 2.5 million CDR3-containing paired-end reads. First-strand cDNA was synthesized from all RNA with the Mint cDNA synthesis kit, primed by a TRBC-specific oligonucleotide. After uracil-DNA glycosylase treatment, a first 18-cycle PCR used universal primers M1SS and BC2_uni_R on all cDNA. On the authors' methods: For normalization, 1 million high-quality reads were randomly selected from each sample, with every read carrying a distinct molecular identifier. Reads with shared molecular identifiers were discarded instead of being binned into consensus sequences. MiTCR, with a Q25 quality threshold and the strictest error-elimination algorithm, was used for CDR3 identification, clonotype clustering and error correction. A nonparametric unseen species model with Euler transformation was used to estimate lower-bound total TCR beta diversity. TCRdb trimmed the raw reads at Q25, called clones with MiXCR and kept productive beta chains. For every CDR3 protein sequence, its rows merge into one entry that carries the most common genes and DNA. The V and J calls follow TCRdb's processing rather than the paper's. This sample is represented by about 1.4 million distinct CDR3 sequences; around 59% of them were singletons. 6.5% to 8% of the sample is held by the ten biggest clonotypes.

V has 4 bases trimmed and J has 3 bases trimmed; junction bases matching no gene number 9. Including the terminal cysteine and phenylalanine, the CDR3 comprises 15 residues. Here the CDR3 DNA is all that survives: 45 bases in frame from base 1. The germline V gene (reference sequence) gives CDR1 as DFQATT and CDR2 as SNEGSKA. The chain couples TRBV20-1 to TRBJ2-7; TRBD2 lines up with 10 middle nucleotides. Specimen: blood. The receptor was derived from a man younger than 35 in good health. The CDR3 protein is CSATGLAESYYEQYF. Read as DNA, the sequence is TGCAGTGCTACAGGACTAGCGGAATCGTACTACGAGCAGTACTTC.